This T cell receptor (beta chain) was observed in a study of regulatory T cells in long-lasting Graves disease. Study-wide points: New patients shared about 910 public clonotypes, and persistent patients shared more, with fewer than 3,500. Those with persistent Graves' had less TCR diversity than newly diagnosed patients.

CDR3 length equals 14 residues. Germline loops: CDR1 DFQATT, CDR2 SNEGSKA (reference sequence). The ends were cut back, 4 bases at V and 0 bases at J, with 12 bases in the middle. This clonotype was observed many times. Its antigen remains unidentified. Time point given: persistent/refractory GD, antithyroid drugs over 5 years with positive TRAb. TCR sequences were obtained from RNA taken from PBMCs. HTBI primers from iRepertoire and Arm-PCR of CDR3 regions yielded the TCR beta libraries. TCRdb called the multiplex PCR reads again in MiXCR, with one record for every CDR3 protein. The sample consists of roughly 300,000 distinct CDR3 sequences, approximately 20% of them appearing once.

The clonotype comes from a female donor with Graves disease. The V and J genes are TRBV20-1 and TRBJ1-2, with a weak D call TRBD1 (5 bases). The source was peripheral blood mononuclear cells (PBMCs), collected when the disease was refractory, from a patient treated with antithyroid drugs. For the CDR3, the DNA is TGCAGTGCTAACCGGGACGGCACTAACTATGGCTACACCTTC. This encodes CSANRDGTNYGYTF.